These T cell receptor beta chains were read from a single sample in a study of T-cell reconstitution after alpha-beta-depleted transplantation in children. Using its own MiXCR run on the PCR reads, TCRdb lists one record per CDR3 protein. The profile shows about 58,000 distinct CDR3 sequences, around 40% of them singletons. Source: PBMCs, mostly from graft donor cells, taken 360 days after TCRalphabeta/CD19-depleted stem cell transplant. Source of these receptors: a male patient between 5 and 17 years old who had a stem cell transplant for acute lymphoblastic leukemia, so the T cells may come from the graft donor. Both conserved end residues are part of each CDR3. Fields, in order: D gene, J gene, V gene, clone size, CDR3 DNA, CDR3 protein. D genes are given only for firm matches. The size entry is marked missing in some rows and otherwise reads once, few, many or a size class.

TRBD1 TRBJ1-5 TRBV6-1 NA TGTGCCAGCCGTGGGGACAGGGCTCAGCCCCAGCATTTT CASRGDRAQPQHF
TRBD1 TRBJ2-2 TRBV6-1 NA TGTGCCAGCAGGCGCCCGGGACAGGCCACCGGGGAGCTGTTTTTT CASRRPGQATGELFF
NA TRBJ2-3 TRBV24-1 NA TGTGCCACCAGTGGAGCGGGCTTCACAGATACGCAGTATTTT CATSGAGFTDTQYF
NA TRBJ2-1 TRBV20-1 few TGCCCCCACCGGGACTCCCTCTACAATGAGCAGTTCTTC CPHRDSLYNEQFF
NA TRBJ1-2 TRBV21-1 NA TGTGCCAGCACCCAAAGTAACCTGGCCCCCTATGGCTACACCTTC CASTQSNLAPYGYTF
NA TRBJ1-1 TRBV11-1 NA TGTGCCAGCAGCGTCGGACGTCCTGAAGCTTTCTTT CASSVGRPEAFF
NA TRBJ2-3 TRBV19 NA TGTGCCAGTAGTACCCCCAGAGGGCGCCGCACAGATACGCAGTATTTT CASSTPRGRRTDTQYF
TRBD1 TRBJ2-7 TRBV4-3 few TGCGCCAGCAGCCAAGCAGACAGGGGATCCTACGAGCAGTACTTC CASSQADRGSYEQYF
TRBD2 TRBJ2-1 TRBV7-2 NA TGTGCCAGCAGCTTTATGGGAGGGCCGAACAATGAGCAGTTCTTC CASSFMGGPNNEQFF
NA TRBJ2-6 TRBV10-3 many TGTGCCATCAGTGAAGTGGGGATCGGGGCCAACGTCCTGACTTTC CAISEVGIGANVLTF
NA TRBJ2-3 TRBV12-3/TRBV12-4 NA TGTGCCAGCAGCCTCCCCACACCGGGCACAGATACGCAGTATTTT CASSLPTPGTDTQYF
NA TRBJ2-1 TRBV4-1 NA TGCGCCAGCAGCCAAGGTAGAGGGTACAGCGGGTACCGCAATGAGCAGTTCTTC CASSQGRGYSGYRNEQFF
NA TRBJ2-2 TRBV25-1 few TGTGCCAGCAGTCCAGTCGTGGACACCGGGGAGCTGTTTTTT CASSPVVDTGELFF
NA TRBJ1-3 TRBV15 NA TGTGCCACCAGCAGAGCAGGGATAGGAAACACCATATATTTT CATSRAGIGNTIYF
TRBD1 TRBJ1-2 TRBV6-1 once TGTGCCAGCAGTCCCCTGACAGGGGGCGCGAACTATGGCTACACCTTC CASSPLTGGANYGYTF
NA TRBJ1-1 TRBV7-9 NA TGTGCCAGCACCCCAGGGTGGTCCGGGGACACTGAAGCTTTCTTT CASTPGWSGDTEAFF
NA TRBJ2-3 TRBV28 NA TGTGCCAGCACCCGGGGACATAGCCCCCCAGATACGCAGTATTTT CASTRGHSPPDTQYF
NA TRBJ2-5 TRBV12-3/TRBV12-4 NA TGTGCCAGCAGTTTGGCAGCGTACCAAGAGACCCAGTACTTC CASSLAAYQETQYF
NA TRBJ1-5 TRBV5-6 NA TGTGCCAGCAGCCCGGGGGGAAATCAGCCCCAGCATTTT CASSPGGNQPQHF
NA TRBJ2-3 TRBV6-5 NA TGTGCCAGCAGTTACTCGGGGGGATCTTTAGATACGCAGTATTTT CASSYSGGSLDTQYF
NA TRBJ2-4 TRBV20-1 NA TGCAGTGCTCCCTTGCTAGCCAAAAACATTCAGTACTTC CSAPLLAKNIQYF
TRBD1 TRBJ2-3 TRBV28 NA TGTGCCAGCAGTCCTACAGGGGGCATAACAGATACGCAGTATTTT CASSPTGGITDTQYF
NA TRBJ2-2 TRBV27 once TGTGCCAGCAGTTTAATTGGGGGGAACACCGGGGAGCTGTTTTTT CASSLIGGNTGELFF
NA TRBJ2-1 TRBV20-1 NA TGCAGTGTGGTCGGGACCACCAAATACAATGAGCAGTTCTTC CSVVGTTKYNEQFF
TRBD2 TRBJ2-1 TRBV5-1 NA TGCGCCAGCAGCTTGAGCGGGGTGAATGAGCAGTTCTTC CASSLSGVNEQFF
NA TRBJ1-4 TRBV5-1 NA TGCGCCAGCAGGTCGGGGGAGGATGAAAAACTGTTTTTT CASRSGEDEKLFF
TRBD2 TRBJ2-7 TRBV12-3/TRBV12-4 NA TGTGCCAGCAGCAAACTAGCGGGGGGTTACGAGCAGTACTTC CASSKLAGGYEQYF
TRBD1 TRBJ2-3 TRBV29-1 NA TGCAGCGCCCTACTGCTACAGGGGCGCACAGATACGCAGTATTTT CSALLLQGRTDTQYF
NA TRBJ1-2 TRBV9 few TGTGCCAGCAGCGATTGGGACCGCGAATACTATGGCTACACCTTC CASSDWDREYYGYTF
TRBD2 TRBJ2-2 TRBV14 NA TGTGCCAGCAGCCAAGATCCTAGCGGGAGACCCGGGGAGCTGTTTTTT CASSQDPSGRPGELFF